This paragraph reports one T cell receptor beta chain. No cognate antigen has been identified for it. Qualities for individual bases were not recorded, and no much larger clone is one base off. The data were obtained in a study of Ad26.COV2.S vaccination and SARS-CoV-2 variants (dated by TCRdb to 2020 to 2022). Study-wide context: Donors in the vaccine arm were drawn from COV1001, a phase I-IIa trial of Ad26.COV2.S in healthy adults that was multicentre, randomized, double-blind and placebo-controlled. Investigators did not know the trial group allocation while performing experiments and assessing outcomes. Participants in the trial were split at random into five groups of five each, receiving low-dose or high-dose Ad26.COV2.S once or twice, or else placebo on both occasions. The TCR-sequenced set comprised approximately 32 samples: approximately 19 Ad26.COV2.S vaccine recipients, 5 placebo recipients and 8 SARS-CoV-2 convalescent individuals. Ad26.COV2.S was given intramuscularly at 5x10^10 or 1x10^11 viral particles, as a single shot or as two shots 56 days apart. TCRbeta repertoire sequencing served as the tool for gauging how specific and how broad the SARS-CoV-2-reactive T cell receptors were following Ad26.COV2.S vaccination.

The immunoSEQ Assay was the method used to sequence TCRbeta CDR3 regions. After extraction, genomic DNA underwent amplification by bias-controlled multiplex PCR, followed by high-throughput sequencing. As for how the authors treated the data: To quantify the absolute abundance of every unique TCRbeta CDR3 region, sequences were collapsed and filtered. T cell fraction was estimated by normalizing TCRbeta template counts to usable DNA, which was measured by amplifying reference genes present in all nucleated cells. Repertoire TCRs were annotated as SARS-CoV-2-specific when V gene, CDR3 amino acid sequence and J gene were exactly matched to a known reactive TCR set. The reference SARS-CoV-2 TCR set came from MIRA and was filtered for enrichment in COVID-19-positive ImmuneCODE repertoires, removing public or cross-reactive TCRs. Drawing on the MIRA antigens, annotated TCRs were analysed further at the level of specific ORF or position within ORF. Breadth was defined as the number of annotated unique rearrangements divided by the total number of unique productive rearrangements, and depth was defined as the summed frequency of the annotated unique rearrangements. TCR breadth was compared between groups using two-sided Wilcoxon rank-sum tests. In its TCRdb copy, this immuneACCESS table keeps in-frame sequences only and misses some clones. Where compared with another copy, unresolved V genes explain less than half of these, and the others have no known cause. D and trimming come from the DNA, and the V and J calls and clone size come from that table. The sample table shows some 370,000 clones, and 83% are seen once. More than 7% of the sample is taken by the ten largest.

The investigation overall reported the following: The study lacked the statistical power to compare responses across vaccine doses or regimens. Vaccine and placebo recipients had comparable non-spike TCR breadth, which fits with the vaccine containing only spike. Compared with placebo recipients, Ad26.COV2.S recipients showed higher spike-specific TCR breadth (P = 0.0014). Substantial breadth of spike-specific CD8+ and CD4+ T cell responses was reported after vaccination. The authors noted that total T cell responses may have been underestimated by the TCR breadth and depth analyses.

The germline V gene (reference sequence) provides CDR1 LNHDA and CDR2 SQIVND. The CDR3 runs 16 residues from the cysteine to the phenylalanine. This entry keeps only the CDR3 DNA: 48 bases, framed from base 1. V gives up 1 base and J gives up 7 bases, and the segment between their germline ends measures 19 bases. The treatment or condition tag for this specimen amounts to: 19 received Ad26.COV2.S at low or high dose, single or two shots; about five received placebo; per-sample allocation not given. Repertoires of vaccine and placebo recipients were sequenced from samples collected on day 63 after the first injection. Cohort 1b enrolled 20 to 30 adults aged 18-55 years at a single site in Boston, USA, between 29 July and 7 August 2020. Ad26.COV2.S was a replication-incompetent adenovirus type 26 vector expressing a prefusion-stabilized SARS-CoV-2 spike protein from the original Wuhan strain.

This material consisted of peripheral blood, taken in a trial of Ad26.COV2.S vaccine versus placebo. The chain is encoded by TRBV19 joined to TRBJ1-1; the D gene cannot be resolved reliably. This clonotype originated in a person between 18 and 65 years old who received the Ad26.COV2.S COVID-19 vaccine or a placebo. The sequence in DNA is TGTGCCAGTAGTATAGGTCTCGCGACCCTGGAGGATGAAGCTTTCTTT. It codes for CASSIGLATLEDEAFF.